These T cell receptor beta chains were read from a single sample in a study of CD8 T cells in ankylosing spondylitis. In TCRdb, the 5' RACE reads were re-called with MiXCR into one record per CDR3 protein. Of 700,000 or so distinct CDR3 sequences listed, around 19% were seen once; the top ten hold 19%. Sequenced: blood, either unsorted or a sorted T cell fraction (not recorded which). Every receptor here comes from a male donor with ankylosing spondylitis. Both conserved end residues are part of each CDR3. Each record gives: V gene, J gene, CDR3 protein.

V: TRBV20-1; J: TRBJ2-3; CDR3: CSAPTSGGTDTQYF
V: TRBV4-1; J: TRBJ1-5; CDR3: CASSQDLGEGQPQHF
V: TRBV11-1; J: TRBJ2-1; CDR3: CASSPTGGGNSYNEQFF
V: TRBV29-1; J: TRBJ1-2; CDR3: CSVSPDRMGYTF
V: TRBV20-1; J: TRBJ2-7; CDR3: CSARVGGVYEQYF
V: TRBV29-1; J: TRBJ2-7; CDR3: CSVTGSAGYEQYF
V: TRBV7-2; J: TRBJ2-7; CDR3: CASSRTQGSYEQYF
V: TRBV27; J: TRBJ2-1; CDR3: CASSLGGRTYNEQFF
V: TRBV5-1; J: TRBJ1-1; CDR3: CASSTRDRGTEAFF
V: TRBV12-3/TRBV12-4; J: TRBJ2-3; CDR3: CASRAGLAGVVDTQYF
V: TRBV2; J: TRBJ2-7; CDR3: CASNQANSYEQYF
V: TRBV4-2; J: TRBJ2-1; CDR3: CASSQEPGLAMEYNEQFF
V: TRBV4-1; J: TRBJ1-4; CDR3: CASSQEQAGIYEKLFF
V: TRBV27; J: TRBJ2-5; CDR3: CASSKLAGAPQETQYF